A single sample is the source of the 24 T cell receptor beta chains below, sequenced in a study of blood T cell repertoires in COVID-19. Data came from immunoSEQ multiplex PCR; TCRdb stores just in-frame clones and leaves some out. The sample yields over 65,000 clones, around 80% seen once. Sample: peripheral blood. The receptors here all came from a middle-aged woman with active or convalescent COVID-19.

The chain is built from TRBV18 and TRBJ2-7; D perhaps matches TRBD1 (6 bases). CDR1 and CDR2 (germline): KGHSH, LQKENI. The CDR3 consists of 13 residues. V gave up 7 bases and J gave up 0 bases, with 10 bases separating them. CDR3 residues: CASLRDNSYEQYF. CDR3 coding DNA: TGTGCCAGCTTACGGGACAACTCCTACGAGCAGTACTTC. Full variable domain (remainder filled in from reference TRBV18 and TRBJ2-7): NAGVMQNPRHLVRRRGQEARLRCSPMKGHSHVYWYRQLPEEGLKFMVYLQKENIIDESGMPKERFSAEFPKEGPSILRIQQVVRGDSAAYFCASLRDNSYEQYFGPGTRLTVT.

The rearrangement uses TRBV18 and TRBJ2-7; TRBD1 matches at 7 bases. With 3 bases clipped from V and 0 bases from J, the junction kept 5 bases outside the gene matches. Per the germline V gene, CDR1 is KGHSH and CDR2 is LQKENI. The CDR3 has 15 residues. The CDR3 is CASSPDRATSYEQYF. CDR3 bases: TGTGCCAGCTCACCCGACAGGGCGACCTCCTACGAGCAGTACTTC.

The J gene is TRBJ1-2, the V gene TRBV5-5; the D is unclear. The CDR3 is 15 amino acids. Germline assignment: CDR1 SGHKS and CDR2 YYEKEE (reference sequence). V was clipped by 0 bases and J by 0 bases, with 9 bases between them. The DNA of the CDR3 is TGTGCCAGCAGCTTGGGCCCGCGCGCTAACTATGGCTACACCTTC. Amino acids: CASSLGPRANYGYTF. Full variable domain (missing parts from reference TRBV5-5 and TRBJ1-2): DAGVTQSPTHLIKTRGQQVTLRCSPISGHKSVSWYQQVLGQGPQFIFQYYEKEERGRGNFPDRFSARQFPNYSSELNVNALLLGDSALYLCASSLGPRANYGYTFGSGTRLTVV.

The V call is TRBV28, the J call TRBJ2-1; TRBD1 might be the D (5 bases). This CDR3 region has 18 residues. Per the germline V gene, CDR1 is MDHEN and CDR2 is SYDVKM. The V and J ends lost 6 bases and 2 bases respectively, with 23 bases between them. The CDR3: CASSHGRVGRGPYNEQFF. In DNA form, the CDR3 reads TGTGCCAGCAGCCATGGCCGGGTGGGGCGTGGGCCCTACAATGAGCAGTTCTTC.

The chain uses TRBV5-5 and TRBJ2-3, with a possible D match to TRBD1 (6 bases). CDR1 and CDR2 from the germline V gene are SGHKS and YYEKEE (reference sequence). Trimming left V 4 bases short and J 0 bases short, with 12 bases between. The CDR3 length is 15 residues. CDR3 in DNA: TGTGCCAGCAGCCTAGGACAGTCTAGCACAGATACGCAGTATTTT. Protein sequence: CASSLGQSSTDTQYF.

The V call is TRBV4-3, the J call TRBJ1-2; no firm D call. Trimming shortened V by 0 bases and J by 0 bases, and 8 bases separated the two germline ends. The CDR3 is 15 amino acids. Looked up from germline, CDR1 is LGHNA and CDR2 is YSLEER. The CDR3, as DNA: TGCGCCAGCAGCCAAGAGGGGAGAACTAACTATGGCTACACCTTC. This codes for CASSQEGRTNYGYTF.

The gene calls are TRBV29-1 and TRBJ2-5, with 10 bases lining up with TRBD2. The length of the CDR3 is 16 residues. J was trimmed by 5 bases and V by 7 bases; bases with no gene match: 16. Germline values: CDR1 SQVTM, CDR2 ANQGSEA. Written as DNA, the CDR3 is TGCAGCGCTGTACGGACTAGCGGTAAAACGGGGGAGACCCAGTACTTC. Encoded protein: CSAVRTSGKTGETQYF.

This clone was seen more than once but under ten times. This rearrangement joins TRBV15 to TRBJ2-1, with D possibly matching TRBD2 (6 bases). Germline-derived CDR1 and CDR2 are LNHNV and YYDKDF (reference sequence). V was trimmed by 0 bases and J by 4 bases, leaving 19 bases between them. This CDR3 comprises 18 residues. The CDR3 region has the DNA TGTGCCACCAGCAGAGATCCCCTCATGGGGGGTTTATACAATGAGCAGTTCTTC. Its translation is CATSRDPLMGGLYNEQFF.

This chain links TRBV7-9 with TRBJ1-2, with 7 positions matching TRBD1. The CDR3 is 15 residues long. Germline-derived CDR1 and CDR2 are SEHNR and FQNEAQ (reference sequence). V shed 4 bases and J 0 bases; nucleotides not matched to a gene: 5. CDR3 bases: TGTGCCAGCAGCTCACAGGGGAAATCTAACTATGGCTACACCTTC. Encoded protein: CASSSQGKSNYGYTF. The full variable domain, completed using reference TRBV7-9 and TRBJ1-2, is DTGVSQNPRHKITKRGQNVTFRCDPISEHNRLYWYRQTLGQGPEFLTYFQNEAQLEKSRLLSDRFSAERPKGSFSTLEIQRTEQGDSAMYLCASSSQGKSNYGYTFGSGTRLTVV.

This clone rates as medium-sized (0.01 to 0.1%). The CDR3 sequence is CARSLTPRARERAGAAYEQYF. The CDR3 DNA is TGTGCCAGAAGCTTGACCCCCCGGGCCCGGGAGCGAGCGGGGGCCGCCTACGAGCAGTACTTC. The genes are TRBV5-3 and TRBJ2-7, with 8 nucleotides matching TRBD2. Being an ORF, TRBV5-3 has a function that is uncertain. This CDR3 has 21 amino acids. With V trimmed by 1 base and J by 2 bases, 23 bases remained unmatched.

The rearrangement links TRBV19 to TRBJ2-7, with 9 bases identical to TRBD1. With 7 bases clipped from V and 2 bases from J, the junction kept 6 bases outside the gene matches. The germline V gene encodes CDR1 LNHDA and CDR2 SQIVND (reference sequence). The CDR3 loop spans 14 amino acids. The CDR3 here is CASKGTGLTYEQYF. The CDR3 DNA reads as TGTGCCAGTAAAGGGACAGGGCTGACCTACGAGCAGTACTTC.

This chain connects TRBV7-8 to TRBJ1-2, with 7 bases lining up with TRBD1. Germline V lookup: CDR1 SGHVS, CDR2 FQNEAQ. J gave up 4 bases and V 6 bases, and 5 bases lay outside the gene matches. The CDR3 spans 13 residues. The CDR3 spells CASRQGLGYGYTF. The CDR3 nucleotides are TGTGCCAGCAGACAGGGGTTAGGCTATGGCTACACCTTC. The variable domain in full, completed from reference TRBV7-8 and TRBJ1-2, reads GAGVSQSPRYKVAKRGQDVALRCDPISGHVSLFWYQQALGQGPEFLTYFQNEAQLDKSGLPSDRFFAERPEGSVSTLKIQRTQQEDSAVYLCASRQGLGYGYTFGSGTRLTVV.

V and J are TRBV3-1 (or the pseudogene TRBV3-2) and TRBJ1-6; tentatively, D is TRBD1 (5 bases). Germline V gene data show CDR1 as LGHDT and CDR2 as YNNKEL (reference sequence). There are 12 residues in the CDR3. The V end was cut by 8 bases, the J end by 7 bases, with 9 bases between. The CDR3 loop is CASGAGNSPLHF. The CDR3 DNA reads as TGTGCCAGCGGGGCAGGGAATTCACCCCTCCACTTT.

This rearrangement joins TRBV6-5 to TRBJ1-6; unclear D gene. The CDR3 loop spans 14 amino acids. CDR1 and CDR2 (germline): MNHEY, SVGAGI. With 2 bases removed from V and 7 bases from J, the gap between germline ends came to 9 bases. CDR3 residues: CASSYKSRNSPLHF. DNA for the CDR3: TGTGCCAGCAGTTACAAGTCGAGGAATTCACCCCTCCACTTT.

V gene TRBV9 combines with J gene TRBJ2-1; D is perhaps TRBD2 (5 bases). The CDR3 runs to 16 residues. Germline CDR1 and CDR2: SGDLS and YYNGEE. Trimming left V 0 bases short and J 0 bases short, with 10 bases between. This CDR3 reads CASSVGRSSSYNEQFF. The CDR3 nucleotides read TGTGCCAGCAGCGTAGGGAGGTCCAGCTCCTACAATGAGCAGTTCTTC.

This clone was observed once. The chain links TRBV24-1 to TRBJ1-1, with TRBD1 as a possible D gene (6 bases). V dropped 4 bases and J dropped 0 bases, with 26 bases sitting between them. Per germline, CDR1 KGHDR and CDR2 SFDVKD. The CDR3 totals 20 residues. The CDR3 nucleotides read TGTGCCACCAGTGACCCAGATATAGGGGGTCTCTACCCCATGAACACTGAAGCTTTCTTT. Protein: CATSDPDIGGLYPMNTEAFF.

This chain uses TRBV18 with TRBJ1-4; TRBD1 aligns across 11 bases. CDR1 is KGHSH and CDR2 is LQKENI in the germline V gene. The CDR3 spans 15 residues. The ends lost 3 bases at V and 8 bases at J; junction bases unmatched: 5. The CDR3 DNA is TGTGCCAGCTCACCGGACAGGGGGCGATGGGAAAAACTGTTTTTT. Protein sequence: CASSPDRGRWEKLFF.

For the CDR3, the DNA is TGCGCCAGCAGCTCGACACCGAACTATGGCTACACCTTC. It translates to CASSSTPNYGYTF. This chain links TRBV5-1 with TRBJ1-2, with D unresolved. Germline CDR1 SGHRS, CDR2 YFSETQ. Trimming stripped 3 bases from V and 2 bases from J, with 8 bases between. The CDR3 totals 13 residues. The full variable domain, rest sourced from reference TRBV5-1 and TRBJ1-2, is KAGVTQTPRYLIKTRGQQVTLSCSPISGHRSVSWYQQTPGQGLQFLFEYFSETQRNKGNFPGRFSGRQFSNSRSEMNVSTLELGDSALYLCASSSTPNYGYTFGSGTRLTVV.

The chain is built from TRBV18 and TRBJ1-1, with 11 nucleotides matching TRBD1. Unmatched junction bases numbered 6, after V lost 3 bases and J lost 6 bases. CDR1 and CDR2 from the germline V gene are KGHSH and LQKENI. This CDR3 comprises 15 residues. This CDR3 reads CASSPYGQGAAEAFF. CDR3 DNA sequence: TGTGCCAGCTCACCTTATGGACAGGGGGCAGCTGAAGCTTTCTTT.

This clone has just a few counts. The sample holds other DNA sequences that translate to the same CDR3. Written as DNA, the CDR3 is TGTGCCAGTAGTACAGGATTCAACTATGGCTACACCTTC. It is translated as CASSTGFNYGYTF. The chain couples TRBV19 to TRBJ1-2; D gene ambiguous. Germline V CDR1 and CDR2: LNHDA, SQIVND (reference sequence). V was clipped by 4 bases and J by 2 bases, with 8 bases between them. The CDR3 is 13 residues long.

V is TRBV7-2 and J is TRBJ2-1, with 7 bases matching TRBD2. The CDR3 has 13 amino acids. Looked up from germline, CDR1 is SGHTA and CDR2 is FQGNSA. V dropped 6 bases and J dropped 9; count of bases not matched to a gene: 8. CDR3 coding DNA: TGTGCCAGCAGTCCACGTTGGGAGGGTGAGCAGTTCTTC. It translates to CASSPRWEGEQFF.

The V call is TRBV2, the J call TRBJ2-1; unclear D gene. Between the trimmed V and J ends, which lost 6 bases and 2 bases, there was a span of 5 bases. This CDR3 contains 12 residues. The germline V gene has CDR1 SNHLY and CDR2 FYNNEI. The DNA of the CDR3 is TGTGCCAGCAGGGGCCCCTACAATGAGCAGTTCTTC. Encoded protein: CASRGPYNEQFF.

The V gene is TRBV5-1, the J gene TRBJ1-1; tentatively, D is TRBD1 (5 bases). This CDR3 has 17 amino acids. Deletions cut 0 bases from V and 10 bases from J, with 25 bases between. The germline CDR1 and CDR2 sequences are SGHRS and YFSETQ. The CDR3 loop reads CASSLEAGGGARGVAFF. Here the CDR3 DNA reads TGCGCCAGCAGCTTGGAGGCCGGCGGAGGGGCGCGAGGAGTAGCTTTCTTT.

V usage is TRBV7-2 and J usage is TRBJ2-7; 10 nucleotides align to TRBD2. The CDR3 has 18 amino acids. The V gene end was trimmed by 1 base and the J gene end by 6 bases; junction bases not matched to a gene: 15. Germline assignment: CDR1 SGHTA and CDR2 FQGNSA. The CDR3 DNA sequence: TGTGCCAGCAGCTTAGGGTTAGCGGGGGGCCTATTAGTTAGCGAGCAGTACTTC. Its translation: CASSLGLAGGLLVSEQYF. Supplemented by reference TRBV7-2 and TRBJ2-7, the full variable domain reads GAGVSQSPSNKVTEKGKDVELRCDPISGHTALYWYRQSLGQGLEFLIYFQGNSAPDKSGLPSDRFSAERTGGSVSTLTIQRTQQEDSAVYLCASSLGLAGGLLVSEQYFGPGTRLTVT.